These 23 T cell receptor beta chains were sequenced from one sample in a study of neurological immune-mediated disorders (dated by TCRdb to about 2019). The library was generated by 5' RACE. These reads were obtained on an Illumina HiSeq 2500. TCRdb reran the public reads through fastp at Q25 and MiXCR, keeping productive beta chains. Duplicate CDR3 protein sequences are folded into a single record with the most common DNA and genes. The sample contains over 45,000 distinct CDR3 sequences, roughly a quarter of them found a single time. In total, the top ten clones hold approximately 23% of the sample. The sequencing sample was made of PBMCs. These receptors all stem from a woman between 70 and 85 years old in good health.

The CDR3: CASSGQGYATNEKLFF. The CDR3 coding sequence is TGTGCCAGTAGCGGACAGGGGTACGCAACTAATGAAAAACTGTTTTTT. The rearrangement joins TRBV19 to TRBJ1-4; TRBD1 agrees at 9 bases. Germline CDR1 reads LNHDA; CDR2 reads SQIVND (reference sequence). V lost 6 bases and J lost 0; bases outside the gene matches: 5. The CDR3 spans 16 residues.

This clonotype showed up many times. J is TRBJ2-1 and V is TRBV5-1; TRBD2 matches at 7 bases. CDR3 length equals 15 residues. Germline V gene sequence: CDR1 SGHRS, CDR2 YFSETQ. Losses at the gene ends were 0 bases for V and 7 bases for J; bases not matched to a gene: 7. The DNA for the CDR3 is TGCGCCAGCAGCTTGGTGGGCGGGAGTCATAATGAGCAGTTCTTC. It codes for CASSLVGGSHNEQFF.

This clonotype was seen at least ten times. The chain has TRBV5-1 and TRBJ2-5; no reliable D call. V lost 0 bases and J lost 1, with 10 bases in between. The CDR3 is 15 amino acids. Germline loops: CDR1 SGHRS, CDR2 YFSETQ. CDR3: CASSLGSASQETQYF. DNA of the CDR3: TGCGCCAGCAGCTTGGGGTCAGCGTCCCAAGAGACCCAGTACTTC.

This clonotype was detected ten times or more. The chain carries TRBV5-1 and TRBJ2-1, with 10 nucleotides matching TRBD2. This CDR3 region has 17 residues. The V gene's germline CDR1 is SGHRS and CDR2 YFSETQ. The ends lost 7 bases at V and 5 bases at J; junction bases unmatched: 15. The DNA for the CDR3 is TGCGCCAGCTCTGTAGCGGGAGGACCCGAAATAAACAATGAGCAGTTCTTC. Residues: CASSVAGGPEINNEQFF.

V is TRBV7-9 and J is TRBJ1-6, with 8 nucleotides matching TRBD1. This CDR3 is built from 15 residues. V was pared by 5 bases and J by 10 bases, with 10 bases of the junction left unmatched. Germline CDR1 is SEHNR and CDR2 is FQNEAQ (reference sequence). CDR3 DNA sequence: TGTGCCAGCAGCCCTCGGGACAGGTGGCGGTCACCCCTCCACTTT. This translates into CASSPRDRWRSPLHF.

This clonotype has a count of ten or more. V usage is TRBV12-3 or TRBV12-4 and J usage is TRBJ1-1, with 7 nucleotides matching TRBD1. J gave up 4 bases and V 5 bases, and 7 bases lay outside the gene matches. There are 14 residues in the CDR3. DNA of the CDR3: TGTGCCAGCAGTCTGACAGGGCTGGGCACTGAAGCTTTCTTT. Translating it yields CASSLTGLGTEAFF.

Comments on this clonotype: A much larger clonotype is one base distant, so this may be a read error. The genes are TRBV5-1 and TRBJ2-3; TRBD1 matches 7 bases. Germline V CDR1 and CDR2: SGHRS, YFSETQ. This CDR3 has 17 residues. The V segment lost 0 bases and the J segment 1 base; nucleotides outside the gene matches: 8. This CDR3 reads CASSLVGQTTGTDTQYF. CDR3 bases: TGCGCCAGCAGCTTGGTGGGACAGACCACGGGCACAGATACGCAGTATTTT.

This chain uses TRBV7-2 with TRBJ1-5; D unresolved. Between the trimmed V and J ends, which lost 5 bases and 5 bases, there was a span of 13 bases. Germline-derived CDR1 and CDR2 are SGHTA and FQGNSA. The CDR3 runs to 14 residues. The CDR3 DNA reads TGTGCCAGCAGCCGTACAGCTAAATATCAGCCCCAGCATTTT. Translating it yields CASSRTAKYQPQHF. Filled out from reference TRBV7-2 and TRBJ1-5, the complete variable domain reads GAGVSQSPSNKVTEKGKDVELRCDPISGHTALYWYRQSLGQGLEFLIYFQGNSAPDKSGLPSDRFSAERTGGSVSTLTIQRTQQEDSAVYLCASSRTAKYQPQHFGDGTRLSIL.

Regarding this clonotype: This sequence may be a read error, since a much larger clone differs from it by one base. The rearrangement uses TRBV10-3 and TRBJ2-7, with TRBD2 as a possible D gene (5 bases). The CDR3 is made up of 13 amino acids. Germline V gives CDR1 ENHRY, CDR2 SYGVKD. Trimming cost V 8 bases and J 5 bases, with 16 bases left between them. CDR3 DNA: TGTGCCATCGCAGAAAGTGGAGGTAACGAGCAGTACTTC. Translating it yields CAIAESGGNEQYF.

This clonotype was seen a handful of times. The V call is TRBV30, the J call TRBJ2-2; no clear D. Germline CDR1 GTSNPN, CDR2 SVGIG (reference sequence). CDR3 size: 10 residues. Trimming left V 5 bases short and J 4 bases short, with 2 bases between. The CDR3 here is CAWGTGELFF. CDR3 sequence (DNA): TGTGCCTGGGGCACCGGGGAGCTGTTTTTT.

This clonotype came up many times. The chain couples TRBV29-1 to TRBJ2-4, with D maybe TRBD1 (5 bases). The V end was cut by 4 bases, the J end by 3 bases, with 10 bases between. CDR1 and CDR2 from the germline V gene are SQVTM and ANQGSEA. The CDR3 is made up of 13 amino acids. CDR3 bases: TGCAGCGTTGGGACATCCCGCAAAAACATTCAGTACTTC. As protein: CSVGTSRKNIQYF.

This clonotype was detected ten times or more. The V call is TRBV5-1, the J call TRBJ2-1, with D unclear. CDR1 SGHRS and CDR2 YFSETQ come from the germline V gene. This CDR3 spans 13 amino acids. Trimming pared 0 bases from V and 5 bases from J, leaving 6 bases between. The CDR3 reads CASSLVFDNEQFF. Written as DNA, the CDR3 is TGCGCCAGCAGCTTGGTGTTTGACAATGAGCAGTTCTTC.

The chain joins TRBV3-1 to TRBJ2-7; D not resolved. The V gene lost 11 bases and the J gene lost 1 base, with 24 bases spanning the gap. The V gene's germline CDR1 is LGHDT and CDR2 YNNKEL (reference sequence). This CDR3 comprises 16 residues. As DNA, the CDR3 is TGTGCCTCCCGTGGTTGGGTTGGGCCCTTATCCTACGAGCAGTACTTC. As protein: CASRGWVGPLSYEQYF.

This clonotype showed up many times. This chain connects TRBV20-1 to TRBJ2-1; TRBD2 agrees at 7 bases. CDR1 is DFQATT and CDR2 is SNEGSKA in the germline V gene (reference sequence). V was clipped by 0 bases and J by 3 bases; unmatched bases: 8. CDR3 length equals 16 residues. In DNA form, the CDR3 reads TGCAGTGCTAGAGACCGGGCTAGCGGTGGCTACAATGAGCAGTTCTTC. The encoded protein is CSARDRASGGYNEQFF.

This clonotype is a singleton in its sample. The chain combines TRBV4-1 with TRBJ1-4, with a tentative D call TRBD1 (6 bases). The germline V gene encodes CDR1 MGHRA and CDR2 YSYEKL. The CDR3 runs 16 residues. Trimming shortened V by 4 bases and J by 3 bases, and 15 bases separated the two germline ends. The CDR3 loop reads CASSRDQGPPNEKLFF. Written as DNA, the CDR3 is TGCGCCAGCAGCCGGGACCAGGGGCCCCCTAATGAAAAACTGTTTTTT.

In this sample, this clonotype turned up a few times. DNA for the CDR3: TGCAGTGCTAGGGACGGACAGGGGGCAGATACGCAGTATTTT. This gives the protein CSARDGQGADTQYF. The chain joins TRBV20-1 to TRBJ2-3; 10 bases map to TRBD1. Per germline, CDR1 DFQATT and CDR2 SNEGSKA (reference sequence). The CDR3 spans 14 residues. Trimming took 3 bases from V and 4 from J; bases not matched to a gene: 4.

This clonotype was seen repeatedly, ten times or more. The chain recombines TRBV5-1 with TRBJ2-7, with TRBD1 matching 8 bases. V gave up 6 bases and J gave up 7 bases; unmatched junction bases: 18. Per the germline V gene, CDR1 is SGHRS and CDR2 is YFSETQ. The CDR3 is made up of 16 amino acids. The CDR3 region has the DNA TGCGCCAGCAAGTCGGCCGGCGGACAGGGATACGTGGAGCAGTACTTC. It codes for CASKSAGGQGYVEQYF. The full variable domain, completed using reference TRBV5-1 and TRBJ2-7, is KAGVTQTPRYLIKTRGQQVTLSCSPISGHRSVSWYQQTPGQGLQFLFEYFSETQRNKGNFPGRFSGRQFSNSRSEMNVSTLELGDSALYLCASKSAGGQGYVEQYFGPGTRLTVT.

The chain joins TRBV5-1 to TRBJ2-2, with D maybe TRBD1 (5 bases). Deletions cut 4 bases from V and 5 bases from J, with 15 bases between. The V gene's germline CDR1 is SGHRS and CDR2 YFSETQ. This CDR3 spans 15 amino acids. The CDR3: CASSVRAGYTGELFF. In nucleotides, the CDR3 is TGCGCCAGCAGCGTCCGGGCAGGGTATACCGGGGAGCTGTTTTTT.

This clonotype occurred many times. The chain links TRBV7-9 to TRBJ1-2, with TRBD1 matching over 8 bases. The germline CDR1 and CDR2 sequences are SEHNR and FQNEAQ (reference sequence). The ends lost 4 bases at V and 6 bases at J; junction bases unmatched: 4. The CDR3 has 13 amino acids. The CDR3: CASSSQGGNGYTF. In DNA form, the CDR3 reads TGTGCCAGCAGCTCACAGGGGGGCAATGGCTACACCTTC.

The CDR3 DNA reads TGCAGTGCTCCGGACTGGTACAATGAGCAGTTCTTC. Its protein is CSAPDWYNEQFF. The V call is TRBV20-1, the J call TRBJ2-1; D possibly corresponds to TRBD2 (5 bases). Germline CDR1 reads DFQATT; CDR2 reads SNEGSKA (reference sequence). Trimming took 5 bases from V and 4 from J, leaving 9 bases between them. This CDR3 region has 12 residues.

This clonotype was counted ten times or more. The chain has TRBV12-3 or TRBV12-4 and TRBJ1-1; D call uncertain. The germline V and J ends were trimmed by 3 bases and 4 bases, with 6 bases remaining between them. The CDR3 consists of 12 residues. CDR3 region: CASSFKITEAFF. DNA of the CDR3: TGTGCCAGCAGTTTTAAGATCACTGAAGCTTTCTTT.

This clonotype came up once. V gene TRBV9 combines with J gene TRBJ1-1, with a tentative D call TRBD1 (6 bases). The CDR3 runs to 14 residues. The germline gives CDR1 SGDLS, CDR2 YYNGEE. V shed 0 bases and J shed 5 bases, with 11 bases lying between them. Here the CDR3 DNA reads TGTGCCAGCAGCGTAGGGGACACGAGGACTGAAGCTTTCTTT. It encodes CASSVGDTRTEAFF. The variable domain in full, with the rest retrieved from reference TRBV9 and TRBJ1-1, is DSGVTQTPKHLITATGQRVTLRCSPRSGDLSVYWYQQSLDQGLQFLIQYYNGEERAKGNILERFSAQQFPDLHSELNLSSLELGDSALYFCASSVGDTRTEAFFGQGTRLTVV.

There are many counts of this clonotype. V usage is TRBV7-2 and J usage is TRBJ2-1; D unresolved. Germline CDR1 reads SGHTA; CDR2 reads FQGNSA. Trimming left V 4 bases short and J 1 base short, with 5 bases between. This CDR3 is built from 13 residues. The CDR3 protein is CASSSRSYNEQFF. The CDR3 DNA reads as TGTGCCAGCAGCTCCCGATCCTACAATGAGCAGTTCTTC.